Only one count was recorded for the clone carrying this T cell receptor (beta chain). Its specificity is not known. Without the conserved terminal phenylalanine or tryptophan, this CDR3 likely stems from a read error. A primer in the constant region served to generate TCR beta cDNA from approximately 500 ng of total RNA. It was through three nested multiplex PCR rounds of slightly modified ARM-PCR that TCR beta libraries arose. The first two PCR rounds, approximately 11 cycles each, used TRBV1-TRBV30 forward primers and a C-beta reverse primer. Each CDR3 protein gets one entry after TCRdb re-called the multiplex PCR reads with MiXCR. Of under 85,000 distinct CDR3 sequences detected, 72% appear once; the ten largest clones hold roughly a fifth. Unsorted bulk tissue (about 20-30 mg) underwent RNA and DNA co-extraction. In every tumor sample, viable tumor cells made up over 75%. This entry is derived from a study of tumor-infiltrating lymphocytes in primary liver carcinoma. The wider study: Tumors were staged T1-T3 N0M0 and measured roughly 4 to 10 cm across.

Whole-study findings and limits: Among top clones, only about 8-25% appeared in all five tumor regions.

This CDR3 has 14 amino acids. Trimming removed 7 bases at V and 5 bases at J, with 15 bases between. The TCR comes from a man aged 35 to 55 with primary liver carcinoma and hepatitis B virus infection. The rearrangement uses TRBV12-3 or TRBV12-4 and TRBJ1-5; D gene uncertain. Source material: liver tumor tissue from sampling region 1. The subset is: tumor region T1, superior pole. The CDR3: CASNPFQIDQPQHY. The CDR3 DNA sequence: TGTGCCAGCAACCCCTTCCAGATTGATCAGCCCCAGCATTAT.